These 15 T cell receptor beta chains were sequenced from one sample in a study of Ad26.COV2.S vaccination and SARS-CoV-2 variants. Produced via immunoSEQ multiplex PCR; TCRdb's table is partial and in-frame only. The sample yields roughly 420,000 clones, roughly 87% seen once. As for treatment: about 20 received Ad26.COV2.S at low or high dose, single or two shots; several received placebo; per-sample allocation not given. The samples were gathered on day 63 after the first injection of vaccine or placebo. Sequencing was performed on peripheral blood, taken in a trial of Ad26.COV2.S vaccine versus placebo. These receptors were taken from a person between 18 and 65 years old who received the Ad26.COV2.S COVID-19 vaccine or a placebo.

This chain connects TRBV4-3 to TRBJ1-5; no definite D call. Trimming cost V 0 bases and J 7 bases, with 7 bases left between them. CDR3 length: 13 residues. Germline V lookup: CDR1 LGHNA, CDR2 YSLEER. DNA for the CDR3: TGCGCCAGCAGCCAAGATCTAAACCAGCCCCAGCATTTT. Amino acid sequence: CASSQDLNQPQHF.

This clone occurred once. CDR3 sequence: CASSLRDMVGYTF. The CDR3 coding sequence is TGTGCCAGCAGCTTACGCGATATGGTCGGCTACACCTTC. This chain links TRBV5-4 with TRBJ1-2; D is unresolved. The CDR3 has 13 amino acids. V lost 2 bases, J lost 8 bases, and 13 bases lay in between. CDR1 is SGHNT and CDR2 is YYREEE in the germline V gene (reference sequence). Using reference TRBV5-4 and TRBJ1-2 for the parts outside the CDR3, the full variable domain is ETGVTQSPTHLIKTRGQQVTLRCSSQSGHNTVSWYQQALGQGPQFIFQYYREEENGRGNFPPRFSGLQFPNYSSELNVNALELDDSALYLCASSLRDMVGYTFGSGTRLTVV.

This clone was seen once. This rearrangement joins TRBV6-5 to TRBJ2-3; 7 nucleotides match TRBD2. V was clipped by 4 bases and J by 2 bases; unmatched bases: 9. Germline V gene sequence: CDR1 MNHEY, CDR2 SVGAGI. This CDR3 region has 16 residues. The CDR3 region has the DNA TGTGCCAGCAGTTTAAGCGGGACCACATACACAGATACGCAGTATTTT. It specifies CASSLSGTTYTDTQYF.

This rearrangement joins TRBV9 to TRBJ2-1, with unresolved D. Germline V gene sequence: CDR1 SGDLS, CDR2 YYNGEE. Between the trimmed V and J ends, which lost 0 bases and 3 bases, there was a span of 7 bases. The CDR3 sequence is 14 residues long. CDR3 region: CASSVGVLYNEQFF. CDR3 coding DNA: TGTGCCAGCAGCGTAGGTGTCCTCTACAATGAGCAGTTCTTC.

The J gene is TRBJ2-5, the V gene TRBV6-5; D may be TRBD2 (5 bases). The V end was cut by 7 bases, the J end by 8 bases, with 17 bases between. The CDR3 runs 13 residues. The V gene's germline CDR1 is MNHEY and CDR2 SVGAGI. The CDR3 sequence is CASIRGPSGTQYF. The CDR3 nucleotides are TGTGCCAGCATCCGAGGCCCAAGCGGCACCCAGTACTTC.

The chain joins TRBV7-2 to TRBJ2-1; perhaps TRBD1 as D (5 bases). This CDR3 spans 15 amino acids. The ends were cut back, 5 bases at V and 8 bases at J, with 19 bases in the middle. The germline gives CDR1 SGHTA, CDR2 FQGNSA. The CDR3: CASSPRAPGLDEQFF. The CDR3 nucleotides read TGTGCCAGCAGCCCCCGCGCCCCAGGGTTGGATGAGCAGTTCTTC.

This clone has just one count. The rearrangement uses TRBV11-3 and TRBJ2-3; possibly TRBD2 for D (5 bases). The CDR3 has 15 residues. Trimming took 5 bases from V and 1 from J, leaving 13 bases between them. CDR1 is SGHNT and CDR2 is YENEEA in the germline V gene. CDR3 DNA sequence: TGTGCCAGCAGCCAAGTGCGGGTACGCACAGATACGCAGTATTTT. It codes for CASSQVRVRTDTQYF.

The CDR3 loop reads CASSLTELDSPLHF. The CDR3 DNA follows: TGTGCCAGCAGCCTAACAGAGTTGGATTCACCCCTCCACTTT. This chain uses TRBV6-5 with TRBJ1-6; D is unresolved. The germline CDR1 and CDR2 sequences are MNHEY and SVGAGI. The CDR3 has 14 amino acids. With 6 bases removed from V and 8 bases from J, the gap between germline ends came to 14 bases.

J is TRBJ2-5 and V is TRBV7-9; D is perhaps TRBD2 (6 bases). The CDR3 is 16 amino acids. Looked up from germline, CDR1 is SEHNR and CDR2 is FQNEAQ (reference sequence). V lost 5 bases to trimming and J lost 5 bases, with 21 bases between them. CDR3 sequence reads: CASSQEGFGFWETQYF. Written as DNA, the CDR3 is TGTGCCAGCAGCCAGGAGGGATTTGGCTTTTGGGAGACCCAGTACTTC.

The chain combines TRBV10-3 with TRBJ2-3, with D possibly matching TRBD2 (6 bases). The germline V gene encodes CDR1 ENHRY and CDR2 SYGVKD. The CDR3 length is 18 residues. Between the trimmed V and J ends, which lost 4 bases and 2 bases, there was a span of 22 bases. The CDR3 nucleotides are TGTGCCATCAGTGTTTGGAGGGGAGACGGGGATGACACAGATACGCAGTATTTT. This encodes CAISVWRGDGDDTDTQYF.

Only one count was recorded for this clone. The V gene is TRBV6-1, the J gene TRBJ1-2; D remains unclear. The V gene lost 2 bases and the J gene lost 6 bases, with 13 bases spanning the gap. CDR3 length: 14 residues. The germline V gene encodes CDR1 MNHNS and CDR2 SASEGT. The CDR3 nucleotides read TGTGCCAGCAGTGAAATCATCTCTTTTGATGGCTACACCTTC. Translated: CASSEIISFDGYTF.

This chain uses TRBV4-3 with TRBJ1-2, with TRBD1 as a possible D gene (5 bases). The V gene lost 1 base and the J gene lost 7 bases, with 13 bases spanning the gap. The CDR3 consists of 14 residues. Germline V lookup: CDR1 LGHNA, CDR2 YSLEER. The CDR3 reads CASSQVGVGAGYTF. Here the CDR3 DNA reads TGCGCCAGCAGCCAAGTAGGGGTCGGGGCTGGCTACACCTTC.

The J gene is TRBJ2-2, the V gene TRBV6-5, with D possibly being TRBD2 (6 bases). Germline V gives CDR1 MNHEY, CDR2 SVGAGI. CDR3 length: 15 amino acids. The V end was cut by 5 bases, the J end by 0 bases, with 10 bases between. The CDR3 nucleotides are TGTGCCAGCAGTCGTAGCGGACCGAACACCGGGGAGCTGTTTTTT. It specifies CASSRSGPNTGELFF.

This clone was detected only once. This chain joins TRBV19 and TRBJ1-1; D gene ambiguous. Trimming removed 6 bases at V and 0 bases at J, with 8 bases between. This CDR3 spans 13 amino acids. Germline V gene data show CDR1 as LNHDA and CDR2 as SQIVND (reference sequence). CDR3 residues: CASSDRVNTEAFF. The CDR3 bases are TGTGCCAGTAGCGACCGAGTGAACACTGAAGCTTTCTTT.

This clone was observed once. V is TRBV2 and J is TRBJ2-1, with TRBD2 matching over 9 bases. With 4 bases clipped from V and 8 bases from J, the junction kept 27 bases outside the gene matches. In germline, CDR1 is SNHLY, CDR2 FYNNEI. CDR3 length equals 21 residues. CDR3 sequence (DNA): TGTGCCAGCAGTGCCCCTAAGCAACTAGGTGGCGGGAGGGCCCGATGGGATGAGCAGTTCTTC. This gives the protein CASSAPKQLGGGRARWDEQFF.